This is a list of T cell receptor beta chains from one sample in a study of beta chain features in type 1 diabetes. The assay was immunoSEQ multiplex PCR, and TCRdb's table has in-frame clones only and misses some. Of some 900,000 clones listed, roughly 16% are singletons. Sequenced: naive CD4+ T cells from blood. All receptors derive from a woman in her late teens or twenties in good health. Both conserved end residues are part of each CDR3. D genes are given only for firm matches. The size of a clone is reported for some rows only, either as once, few or many, or as a class for expanded clones.

V	size	D	J	DNA	CDR3
TRBV7-2	few	NA	TRBJ2-3	TGTGCCAGCAAAGGCTCATTAGCGAGCGCAGATACGCAGTATTTT	CASKGSLASADTQYF
TRBV10-3	NA	TRBD2	TRBJ2-1	TGTGCCACAATCCGCACCGGGACTATTCATGAGCAGTTCTTC	CATIRTGTIHEQFF
TRBV19	few	NA	TRBJ2-1	TGTGCCAGTAGTATAGAAACCTCCCCGGCGGGTGAGCAGTTCTTC	CASSIETSPAGEQFF
TRBV5-3	NA	NA	TRBJ2-1	TGTGCCAGAAGCCGTCGTACGGGAACGGCCCTCAATGAGCAGTTCTTC	CARSRRTGTALNEQFF
TRBV28	NA	NA	TRBJ2-2	TGTGCCAGCAGTCCACTCCTTGGGCGCACCGGGGAGCTGTTTTTT	CASSPLLGRTGELFF
TRBV28	NA	TRBD2	TRBJ2-7	TGTGCCAGCAATCCGGGAGGGAGAGGCGAGCAGTACTTC	CASNPGGRGEQYF
TRBV20-1	few	NA	TRBJ2-7	TGCAGTGCAAGAGACTCCTACGAGCAGTACTTC	CSARDSYEQYF
TRBV29-1	NA	NA	TRBJ2-1	TGCAGCGTGAAAAGTAGTGGGCTGCACTATGAGCAGTTCTTC	CSVKSSGLHYEQFF
TRBV10-3	NA	NA	TRBJ1-2	TGTGCCATCAGCCCGACAGCTAACTATGGCTACACCTTC	CAISPTANYGYTF
TRBV4-1	NA	NA	TRBJ1-1	TGCGCCAGCAGCCAAGTAAGGGGAAAGAACACTGAAGCTTTCTTT	CASSQVRGKNTEAFF
TRBV4-3	NA	TRBD1	TRBJ1-4	TGCGCCAGCAGCCAAGCATGGGACAGGGGGGCCACTAATGAAAAACTGTTTTTT	CASSQAWDRGATNEKLFF
TRBV6-1	few	NA	TRBJ1-5	TGTGCCAGCAGTGAAATAGGGGTGCTTAATCAGCCCCAGCATTTT	CASSEIGVLNQPQHF
TRBV2	few	NA	TRBJ1-2	TGTGCCAGCAGCCTGACAGACTATGGCTACACCTTC	CASSLTDYGYTF
TRBV29-1	NA	NA	TRBJ2-1	TGCAGCGTTGAGACTGAATGGTCCAACTCCTACAATGAGCAGTTCTTC	CSVETEWSNSYNEQFF
TRBV23-1	few	NA	TRBJ2-3	TGCGCCAGCTCAACACTCCGGGACATTCAAGATACGCAGTATTTT	CASSTLRDIQDTQYF
TRBV5-6	NA	NA	TRBJ1-1	TGTGCCAGCAGCTTTTTTGGGCGGGATACAACTGAAGCTTTCTTT	CASSFFGRDTTEAFF
TRBV5-1	few	TRBD2	TRBJ2-1	TGCGCCAGCAGCTTGGGCAATAGCGGGACGGACGAGCAGTTCTTC	CASSLGNSGTDEQFF
TRBV2	NA	TRBD1	TRBJ1-1	TGTGCCAGCAGGGACAGGGATGGGATTAACACTGAAGCTTTCTTT	CASRDRDGINTEAFF
TRBV2	NA	TRBD1	TRBJ2-2	TGTGCCAGCAGTAACCAGGGGGTAGGCACCGGGGAGCTGTTTTTT	CASSNQGVGTGELFF
TRBV15	NA	NA	TRBJ2-3	TGTGCCACCAGCAGAGTGGGGGGCTTGCCGGATACGCAGTATTTT	CATSRVGGLPDTQYF
TRBV10-3	NA	NA	TRBJ1-5	TGTGCCATCAGTATCTCAGCCAATGAGCCCCAGCATTTT	CAISISANEPQHF
TRBV4-2	NA	NA	TRBJ2-1	TGTGCCAGCAGCCAACGGCCGGCCTCCTACAATGAGCAGTTCTTC	CASSQRPASYNEQFF